This T cell receptor (beta chain) is from a study of graft-versus-host responses after intestinal transplantation (dated by TCRdb to about 2021). Study-level background: The transplants that recipients got were multivisceral, liver-intestinal, or isolated intestinal. Every recipient was given anti-thymocyte globulin induction, followed by around three years of maintenance tacrolimus and steroids. Graft-versus-host and host-versus-graft alloreactive T cell clones were tracked in the graft, circulation and bone marrow after intestinal transplantation using bulk TCR-beta CDR3 sequencing. To identify alloreactive clones, pre-transplant mixed lymphocyte reaction products were sequenced and then compared with unstimulated pre-transplant donor and recipient T cells. The cohort enrolled about two dozen intestinal transplant recipients, one of whom was a retransplant, and a few patients without pretransplant specimens were excluded. Donor T cell macrochimerism was defined as a peak of at least 4% donor T cells among recipient peripheral blood mononuclear cells. Instead of going to the commercial service, samples from a few later patients were sequenced in-house on an Illumina MiSeq and processed with MiXCR.

Blood samples were collected up to 4 times in the first month after transplant and then at least monthly when available. General conclusions and limits of the study: GvH clones were detected in recipient bone marrow, and some of these GvH clones were observed earlier in ileal mucosa or blood, consistent with an intestinal mucosal origin. Conclusions were limited by the relatively low number and heterogeneity of intestinal transplant patients. In patients with donor T cell macrochimerism, the allografts had high GvH to HvG T cell clonal ratios. Early after transplant, peak levels of circulating GvH clones were found to be associated with declines in HvG clones.

Comment on this clone: No cognate antigen has been identified for it. Base qualities are missing; no much larger clone stands one base away.

The method was the immunoSEQ multiplex PCR assay. For most patients, high-throughput TCR-beta CDR3 sequencing of genomic DNA was performed by Adaptive Biotechnologies. Regarding the original processing steps: TCR sequencing data for roughly 20 patients were retrieved from Adaptive's ImmunoSEQ software; three other patients were processed with MiXCR and VDJtools. Because the origin of CDR3 nucleotide sequences shared between donor and recipient could not be assigned, those sequences were removed. At least 2-fold expansion over unstimulated cells and a minimum CFSE-low frequency of 0.002% (template counts) or 0.001% (read counts) were required for clones to be classified as alloreactive. Clones detected in sequenced pre-transplant spleen, lymph node, or MLR CFSE-low populations of the donor or recipient were defined as mappable. Cumulative frequency of alloreactive clones was calculated as a percentage of all sequences weighted by copy number. Drawn from immuneACCESS, this table holds only the in-frame rearrangements with V and J called that TCRdb kept. Clones are partly lost; checked studies trace under half to an unresolved V gene and leave the rest unexplained. That table gives V, J and clone size, and the DNA gave D and trimming. Recorded for this sample are tens of thousands of clones; roughly 89% of them occurred a single time. The top ten constitute less than 6.5% of the sample.

Counted from cysteine to phenylalanine, this CDR3 has 13 amino acids. Of all the DNA, just the CDR3 is kept, 39 bases in frame from base 1. Deletion took 11 bases off V and 2 bases off J, with a span of 16 bases between the germline ends. The germline V gene yields ENHRY for CDR1 and SYGVKD for CDR2. The V and J genes are TRBV10-3 and TRBJ2-7, with the D segment identity uncertain. The clonotype comes from a human patient who received an intestinal transplant, so some T cells may come from the graft donor. The sequencing here drew on PBMCs, taken 650 to 670 days after intestinal transplant. The nucleotide sequence reads as follows: TGTGCCGCTACCAAGGACGGTACCTACGAGCAGTACTTC. This codes for CAATKDGTYEQYF.